The source of this T cell receptor beta chain is a study of blood T cell repertoires in COVID-19. The CDR3 is made up of 12 amino acids. Trimming removed 3 bases from V and 6 bases from J, with 8 bases in between. Germline V gene sequence: CDR1 SEHNR, CDR2 FQNEAQ (reference sequence). In the authors' methods: Amplified reference gene primers provided the basis for estimating nucleated cell counts. The data were produced by immunoSEQ multiplex PCR, yet TCRdb's version contains in-frame clones alone and is incomplete. V, J and clone size are taken as reported in that table, and D and trimming were inferred from the DNA itself. This table holds more than 350,000 clones, around 91% found once. Participants, about 18 to 89 years old, spanned approximately 25 US areas.

Sequenced material: PBMCs or T cells enriched from blood (not recorded which). The gene calls are TRBV7-9 and TRBJ1-2; D unresolved. This clonotype originated in a man between 18 and 29 years old who had recovered from COVID-19. The CDR3, as DNA: TGTGCCAGCAGCTTTATGGAGGATGGCTACACCTTC. Its protein is CASSFMEDGYTF.